The clone carrying this T cell receptor (beta chain) was observed a few times. Its antigen is not known. Collection occurred without any documented infections or immune events in donors. This entry is derived from a study of identifying expanded T cells in peripheral blood. Regarding the study as a whole: Variance in clone template counts between roughly two-week samples significantly increased with total template count across all healthy donors.

This table comes from immunoSEQ multiplex PCR, and its TCRdb copy is limited to in-frame clones, with some not included. The sample lists about 94,000 clones; nearly 90% were seen once. With 1 base removed from V and 7 bases from J, the gap between germline ends came to 20 bases. This CDR3 is built from 16 residues. The V gene's germline CDR1 is SGHNT and CDR2 YYREEE (reference sequence). The sample was blood. The sequence derives from a person between 18 and 75 years old in good health. The rearrangement joins TRBV5-4 to TRBJ1-2; a weak D match, TRBD1 (5 bases). The CDR3 region has the DNA TGTGCCAGCAGCTTGAAAGGGGCGGGTGGGGATCGTGGCTACACCTTC. This translates into CASSLKGAGGDRGYTF.